The sequence of this T cell receptor beta chain was determined in a study of HIV-infected patients and healthy controls. The CDR3 is made up of 13 amino acids. Germline lookup yields CDR1 SGHVS and CDR2 FQNEAQ. V lost 5 bases, J lost 7 bases, and 12 bases lay in between. MiXCR, run by TCRdb on the 5' RACE reads, gives a single entry per CDR3 protein. This sample has tens of thousands of distinct CDR3 sequences, with roughly 16% found just once. The chain couples TRBV7-8 to TRBJ2-1, with unresolved D. The source material was CD4+ T cells from blood. The receptor's source is a human donor in good health. The CDR3 reads CASSLIAENEQFF. The CDR3, as DNA: TGTGCCAGCAGCCTGATCGCGGAGAATGAGCAGTTCTTC.